The next 11 T cell receptor beta chains were all read from a single sample in a study of tumor and adjacent non-tumor tissue in lung cancer. TCRbeta libraries were built with three rounds of nested PCR, modified from ARM-PCR. TCRdb called the multiplex PCR reads again in MiXCR, with one record for every CDR3 protein. Of 90,000 to 130,000 distinct CDR3 sequences listed, about 80% are singletons. No cell sorting was done before RNA was extracted from the tissue. Sequences were obtained from lung tumor tissue. Receptors originate from a man between 70 and 80 years old with non-small cell lung cancer.

A note on this clonotype: Germline is not matched at one junction end, which may reflect a read error. This chain connects TRBV4-2 to TRBJ2-5; TRBD1 or TRBD2 may be the D gene (5 bases each). From germline, CDR1 is LGHNA and CDR2 YNFKEQ. This CDR3 comprises 15 residues. The CDR3 is CASSQGELTTETQHF. CDR3 DNA: TGTGCCAGTAGCCAAGGGGAGCTTACTACAGAGACCCAGCATTTC.

As concerns this clonotype: No DNA is shown, since the ends of the CDR3 on it are uncertain; the CDR3 is the one TCRdb lists. The CDR3 sequence: CSVATGNGEKLLF. The J gene is TRBJ1-4, the V gene TRBV29-1; the table's D gene call, TRBD1, was not cross checked with the DNA. CDR1 is SQVTM and CDR2 is ANQGSEA in the germline V gene. The CDR3 is made up of 13 amino acids, end residues included.

Note on this clonotype: The junction shows a germline mismatch at one end, possibly a read error. J is TRBJ2-5 and V is TRBV10-2, with D maybe TRBD2 (6 bases). There are 14 residues in the CDR3. Germline V gene sequence: CDR1 WSHSY, CDR2 SAAADI. This CDR3 reads CASRTGLIQVTQYF. For the CDR3, the DNA is TGCGCCAGCAGGACGGGACTGATTCAAGTGACCCAGTACTTC.

This chain connects TRBV7-9 to TRBJ1-2, with 8 bases fitting TRBD1. This CDR3 region has 15 residues. With V trimmed by 9 bases and J by 1 base, 10 bases remained unmatched. The germline CDR1 and CDR2 sequences are SEHNR and FQNEAQ (reference sequence). CDR3 region: CASSIKQGDNYGYTF. The CDR3 coding sequence is TGTGCCAGTAGCATAAAACAGGGGGATAACTATGGCTACACCTTC.

On this clonotype: Given the absence of the conserved phenylalanine or tryptophan at the CDR3 end, a read error is likely. The DNA is omitted, as the CDR3 cannot be located on it reliably, and the CDR3 follows TCRdb's listing. This sequence joins TRBV29-1 and TRBJ2-1; the D call in the table, TRBD2, was not verified against the DNA. The CDR3 totals 14 residues, both ends included. Germline CDR1 and CDR2: SQVTM and ANQGSEA. CDR3 sequence: CCVGLAGGYNEQLL.

As concerns this clonotype: At one boundary the junction diverges from the germline segment, which might be a read error. The chain carries TRBV11-2 and TRBJ2-2; possibly TRBD1 for D (6 bases). This CDR3 spans 14 amino acids. Germline loops: CDR1 SGHAT, CDR2 FQNNGV. The CDR3 DNA reads TGCGCCAGCATCCTGGACAGTCAGTCCGGGGAGCAGTTTTTT. Protein product: CASILDSQSGEQFF.

With regard to this clonotype: This CDR3 is missing its conserved last phenylalanine or tryptophan, likely due to a read error. V usage is TRBV4-1 and J usage is TRBJ1-6; the match to TRBD1 covers 9 bases. This CDR3 is built from 14 residues. Per germline, CDR1 MGHRA and CDR2 YSYEKL. CDR3 nucleotide sequence: TGCGCCAGCAGAGAAGGGACAGGGAGATCACACCTCCACTCT. This encodes CASREGTGRSHLHS.

Concerning this clonotype itself: This may be a read error: a much more frequent sequence differs by one nucleotide. The rearrangement links TRBV20-1 to TRBJ2-3; 7 nucleotides agree with TRBD2. With V trimmed by 8 bases and J by 0 bases, 8 bases remained unmatched. The length of the CDR3 is 14 residues. Per the germline V gene, CDR1 is DFQATT and CDR2 is SNEGSKA (reference sequence). CDR3 nucleotide sequence: TGCAGTAGCCTACTAGCGCCAAGCACAGATACGCAGTATTTT. Residues: CSSLLAPSTDTQYF.

The CDR3 loop is CVSRDSSFNEQFF. Written as DNA, the CDR3 is TGTGTCAGCCGGGACAGCTCATTCAATGAGCAGTTCTTC. This chain connects TRBV10-3 to TRBJ2-1, with TRBD1 matching 7 bases. Germline V gene lookup returns CDR1 ENHRY and CDR2 SYGVKD. The CDR3 consists of 13 residues.

As regards this clonotype: The conserved phenylalanine or tryptophan is not found at the CDR3 terminus, so this likely reflects a read error. The chain couples TRBV29-1 to TRBJ1-2; D call uncertain. The CDR3 length is 11 residues. V was pared by 6 bases and J by 5 bases, with 10 bases between. From germline, CDR1 is SQVTM and CDR2 ANQGSEA. The CDR3 reads CSVVDGYGYTL. The CDR3 DNA is TGCAGCGTAGTGGACGGTTATGGCTACACCTTA.

Worth noting for this clonotype: The CDR3 ends on some other residue instead of the conserved phenylalanine or tryptophan, so this is likely a read error. The limits of the CDR3 on the DNA are not certain, so only TCRdb's listed CDR3 is given. The J gene is TRBJ2-7, the V gene TRBV28. The CDR3 adds up to 15 amino acids, both ends counted. Per the germline V gene, CDR1 is MDHEN and CDR2 is SYDVKM. CDR3 amino acids: CASSLWVGRAHEQHL.